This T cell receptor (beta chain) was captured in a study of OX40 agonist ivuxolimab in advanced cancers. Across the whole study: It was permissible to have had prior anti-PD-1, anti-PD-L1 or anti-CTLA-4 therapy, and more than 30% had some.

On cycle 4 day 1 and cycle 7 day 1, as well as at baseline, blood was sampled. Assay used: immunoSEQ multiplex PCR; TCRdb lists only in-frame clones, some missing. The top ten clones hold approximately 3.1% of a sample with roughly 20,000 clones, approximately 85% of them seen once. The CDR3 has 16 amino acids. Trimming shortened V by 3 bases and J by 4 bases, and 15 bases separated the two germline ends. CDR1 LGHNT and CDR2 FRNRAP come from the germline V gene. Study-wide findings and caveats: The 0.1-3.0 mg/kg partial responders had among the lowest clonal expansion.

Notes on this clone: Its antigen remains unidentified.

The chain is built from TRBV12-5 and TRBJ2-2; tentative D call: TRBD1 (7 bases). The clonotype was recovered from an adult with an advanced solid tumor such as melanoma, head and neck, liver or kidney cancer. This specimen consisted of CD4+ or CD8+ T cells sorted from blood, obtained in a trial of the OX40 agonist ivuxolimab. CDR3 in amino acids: CASGFSAGGTTGELFF. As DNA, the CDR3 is TGTGCTAGTGGTTTTTCGGCAGGGGGGACCACCGGGGAGCTGTTTTTT.